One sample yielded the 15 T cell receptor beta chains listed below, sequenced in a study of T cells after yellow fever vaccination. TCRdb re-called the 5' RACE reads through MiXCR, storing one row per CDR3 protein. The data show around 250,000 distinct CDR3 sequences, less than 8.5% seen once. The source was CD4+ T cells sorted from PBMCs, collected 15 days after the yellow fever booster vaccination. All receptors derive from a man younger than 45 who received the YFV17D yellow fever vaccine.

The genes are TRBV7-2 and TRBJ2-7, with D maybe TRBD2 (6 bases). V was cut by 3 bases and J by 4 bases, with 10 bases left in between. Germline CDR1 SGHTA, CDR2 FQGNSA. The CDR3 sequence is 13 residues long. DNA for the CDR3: TGTGCCAGCAGCTTCCAGACTAGTTACGAGCAGTACTTC. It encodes CASSFQTSYEQYF.

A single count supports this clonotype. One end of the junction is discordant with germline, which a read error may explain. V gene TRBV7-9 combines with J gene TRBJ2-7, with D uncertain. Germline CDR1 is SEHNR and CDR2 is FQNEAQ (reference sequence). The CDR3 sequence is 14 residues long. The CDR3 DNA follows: TGTGCCAGCAGCTTAACCCCCAAATCCTGCGAGCAGTACTTC. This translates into CASSLTPKSCEQYF.

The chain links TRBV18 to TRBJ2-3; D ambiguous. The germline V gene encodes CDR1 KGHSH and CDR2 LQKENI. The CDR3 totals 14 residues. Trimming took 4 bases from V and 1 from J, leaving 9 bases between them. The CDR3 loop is CASSRNLGTDTQYF. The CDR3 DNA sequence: TGTGCCAGCTCACGAAATTTAGGCACAGATACGCAGTATTTT. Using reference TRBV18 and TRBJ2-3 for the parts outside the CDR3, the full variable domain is NAGVMQNPRHLVRRRGQEARLRCSPMKGHSHVYWYRQLPEEGLKFMVYLQKENIIDESGMPKERFSAEFPKEGPSILRIQQVVRGDSAAYFCASSRNLGTDTQYFGPGTRLTVL.

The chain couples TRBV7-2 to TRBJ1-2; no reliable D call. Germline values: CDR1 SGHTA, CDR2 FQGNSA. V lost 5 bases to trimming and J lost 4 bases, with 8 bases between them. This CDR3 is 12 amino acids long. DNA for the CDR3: TGTGCCAGCAGCCCAAGGAGCTATGGCTACACCTTC. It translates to CASSPRSYGYTF.

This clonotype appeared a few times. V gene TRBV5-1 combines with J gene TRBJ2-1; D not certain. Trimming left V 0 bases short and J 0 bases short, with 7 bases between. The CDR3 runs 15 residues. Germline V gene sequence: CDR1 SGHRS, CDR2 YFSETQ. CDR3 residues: CASSLVGNSYNEQFF. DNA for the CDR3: TGCGCCAGCAGCTTGGTGGGGAACTCCTACAATGAGCAGTTCTTC.

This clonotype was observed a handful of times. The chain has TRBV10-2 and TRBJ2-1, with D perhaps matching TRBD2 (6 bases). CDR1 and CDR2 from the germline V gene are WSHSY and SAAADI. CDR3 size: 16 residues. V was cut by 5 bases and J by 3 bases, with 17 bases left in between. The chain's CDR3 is CASSPVSSGVYNEQFF. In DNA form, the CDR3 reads TGCGCCAGCAGTCCCGTCAGCTCGGGAGTCTACAATGAGCAGTTCTTC.

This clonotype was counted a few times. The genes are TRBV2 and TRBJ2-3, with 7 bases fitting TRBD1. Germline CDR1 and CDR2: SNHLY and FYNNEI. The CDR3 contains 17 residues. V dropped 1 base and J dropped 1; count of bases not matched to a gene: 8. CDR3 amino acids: CASSEGQGPTRTDTQYF. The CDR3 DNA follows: TGTGCCAGCAGTGAAGGACAGGGCCCCACCCGCACAGATACGCAGTATTTT.

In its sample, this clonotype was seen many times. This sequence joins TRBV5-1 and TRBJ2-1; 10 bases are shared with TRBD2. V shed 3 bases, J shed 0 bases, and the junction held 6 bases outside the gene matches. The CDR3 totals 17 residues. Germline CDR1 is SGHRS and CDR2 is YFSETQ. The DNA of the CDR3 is TGCGCCAGCAGCTCCGGGCCTAGCGGGAGCTCCTACAATGAGCAGTTCTTC. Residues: CASSSGPSGSSYNEQFF.

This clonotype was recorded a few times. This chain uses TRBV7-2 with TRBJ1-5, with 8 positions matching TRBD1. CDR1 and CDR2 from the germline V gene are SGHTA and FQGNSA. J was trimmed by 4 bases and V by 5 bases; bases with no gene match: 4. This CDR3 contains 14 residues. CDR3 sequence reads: CASSPRQGNQPQHF. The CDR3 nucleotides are TGTGCCAGCAGCCCCCGACAGGGGAATCAGCCCCAGCATTTT.

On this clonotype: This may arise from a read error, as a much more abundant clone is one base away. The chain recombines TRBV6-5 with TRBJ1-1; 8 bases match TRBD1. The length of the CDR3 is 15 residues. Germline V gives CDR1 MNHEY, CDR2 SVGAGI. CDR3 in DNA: TGTGCCAGCAGTACTGGACAGGGACGGTGGACTGAAGATTTCTTT. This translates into CASSTGQGRWTEDFF.

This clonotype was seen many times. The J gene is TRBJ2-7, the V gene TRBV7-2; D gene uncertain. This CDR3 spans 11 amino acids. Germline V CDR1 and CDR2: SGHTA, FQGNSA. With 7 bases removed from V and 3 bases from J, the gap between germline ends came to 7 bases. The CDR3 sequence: CASTRSYEQYF. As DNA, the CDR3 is TGTGCCAGCACCCGGAGCTACGAGCAGTACTTC.

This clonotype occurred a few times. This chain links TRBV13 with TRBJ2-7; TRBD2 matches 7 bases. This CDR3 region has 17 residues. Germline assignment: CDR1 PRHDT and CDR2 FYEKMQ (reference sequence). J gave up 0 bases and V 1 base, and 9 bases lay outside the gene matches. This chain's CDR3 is CASSLEGRSGNSYEQYF. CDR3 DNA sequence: TGTGCCAGCAGCTTAGAGGGCCGGAGCGGGAACTCCTACGAGCAGTACTTC.

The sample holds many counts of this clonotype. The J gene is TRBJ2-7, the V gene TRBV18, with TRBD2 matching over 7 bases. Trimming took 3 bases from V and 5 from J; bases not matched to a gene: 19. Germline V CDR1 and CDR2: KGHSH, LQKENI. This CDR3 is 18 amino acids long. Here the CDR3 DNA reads TGTGCCAGCTCACCCCGTCCCGCGCCGGGAGGTGGAAATAACGAGCAGTACTTC. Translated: CASSPRPAPGGGNNEQYF.

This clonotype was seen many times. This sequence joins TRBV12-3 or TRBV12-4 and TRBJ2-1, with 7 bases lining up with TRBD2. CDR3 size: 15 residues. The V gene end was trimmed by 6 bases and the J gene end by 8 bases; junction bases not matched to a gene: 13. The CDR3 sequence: CASSPLALLADEQFF. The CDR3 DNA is TGTGCCAGCAGCCCACTAGCGCTCCTGGCGGATGAGCAGTTCTTC.

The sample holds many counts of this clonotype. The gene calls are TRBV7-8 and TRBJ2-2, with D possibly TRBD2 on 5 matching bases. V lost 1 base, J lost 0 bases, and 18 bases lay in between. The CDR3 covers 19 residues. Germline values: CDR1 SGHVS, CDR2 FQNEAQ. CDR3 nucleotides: TGTGCCAGCAGCTTAGTCGTTTGGGCGGCGGGTCCGAACACCGGGGAGCTGTTTTTT. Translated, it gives CASSLVVWAAGPNTGELFF.